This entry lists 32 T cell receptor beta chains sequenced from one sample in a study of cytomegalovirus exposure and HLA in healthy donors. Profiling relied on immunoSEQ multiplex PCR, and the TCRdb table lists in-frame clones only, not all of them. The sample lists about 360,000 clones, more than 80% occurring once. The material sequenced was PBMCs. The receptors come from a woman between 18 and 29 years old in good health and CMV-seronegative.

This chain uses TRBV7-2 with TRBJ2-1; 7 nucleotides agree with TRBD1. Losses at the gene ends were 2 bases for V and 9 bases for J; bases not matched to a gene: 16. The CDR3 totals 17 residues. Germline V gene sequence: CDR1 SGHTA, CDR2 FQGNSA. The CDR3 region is CASSLSPQRDPGGEQFF. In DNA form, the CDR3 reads TGTGCCAGCAGCTTAAGTCCCCAGCGAGATCCAGGGGGTGAGCAGTTCTTC.

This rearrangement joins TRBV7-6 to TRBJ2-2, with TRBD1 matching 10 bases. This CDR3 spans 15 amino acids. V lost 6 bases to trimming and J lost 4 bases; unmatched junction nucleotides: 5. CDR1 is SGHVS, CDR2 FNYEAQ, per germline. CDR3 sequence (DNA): TGTGCCAGCAGTTCCGGGACAGGGGTCACCGGGGAGCTGTTTTTT. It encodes CASSSGTGVTGELFF.

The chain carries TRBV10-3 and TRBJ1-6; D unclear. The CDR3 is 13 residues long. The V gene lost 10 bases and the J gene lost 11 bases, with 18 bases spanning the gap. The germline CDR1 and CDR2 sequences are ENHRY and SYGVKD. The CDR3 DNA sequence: TGTGCCACAGAAGAACGGGGTATACCACCCCTCCACTTT. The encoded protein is CATEERGIPPLHF.

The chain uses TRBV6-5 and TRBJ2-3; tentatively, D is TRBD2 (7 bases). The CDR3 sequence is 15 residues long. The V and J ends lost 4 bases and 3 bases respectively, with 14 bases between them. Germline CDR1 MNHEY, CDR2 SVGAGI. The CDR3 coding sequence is TGTGCCAGCAGTTTGACTAGCCAGGGGACAGATACGCAGTATTTT. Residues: CASSLTSQGTDTQYF.

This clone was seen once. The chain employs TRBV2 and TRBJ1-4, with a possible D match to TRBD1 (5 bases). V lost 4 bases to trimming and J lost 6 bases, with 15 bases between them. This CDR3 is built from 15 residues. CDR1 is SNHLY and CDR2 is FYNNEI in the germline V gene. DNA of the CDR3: TGTGCCAGCAGTGGGCTGACAGCCCAATATGAAAAACTGTTTTTT. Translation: CASSGLTAQYEKLFF.

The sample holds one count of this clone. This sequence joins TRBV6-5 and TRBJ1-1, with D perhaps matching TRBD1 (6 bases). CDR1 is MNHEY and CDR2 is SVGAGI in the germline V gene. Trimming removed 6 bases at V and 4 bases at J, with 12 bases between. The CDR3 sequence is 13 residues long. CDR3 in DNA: TGTGCCAGCAGCCGAGACAGGAGCACTGAAGCTTTCTTT. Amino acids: CASSRDRSTEAFF.

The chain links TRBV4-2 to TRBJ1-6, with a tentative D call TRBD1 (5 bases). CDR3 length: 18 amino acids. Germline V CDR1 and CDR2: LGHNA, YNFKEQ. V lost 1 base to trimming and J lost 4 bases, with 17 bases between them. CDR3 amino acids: CASSQAQGLRTYNSPLHF. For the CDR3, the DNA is TGTGCCAGCAGCCAAGCTCAGGGACTTAGAACTTATAATTCACCCCTCCACTTT.

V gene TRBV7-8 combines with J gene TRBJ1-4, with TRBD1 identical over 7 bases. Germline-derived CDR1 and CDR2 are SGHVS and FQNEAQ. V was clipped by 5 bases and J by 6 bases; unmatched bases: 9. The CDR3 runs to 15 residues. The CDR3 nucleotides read TGTGCCAGCAGCCCCCGACAGGGATCAGATGAAAAACTGTTTTTT. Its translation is CASSPRQGSDEKLFF.

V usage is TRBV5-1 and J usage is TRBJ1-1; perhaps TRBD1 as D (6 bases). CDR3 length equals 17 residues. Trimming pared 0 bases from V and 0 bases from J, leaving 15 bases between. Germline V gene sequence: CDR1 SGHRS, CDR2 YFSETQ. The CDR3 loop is CASSLAGHTGMNTEAFF. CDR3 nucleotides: TGCGCCAGCAGCTTGGCGGGACACACTGGGATGAACACTGAAGCTTTCTTT.

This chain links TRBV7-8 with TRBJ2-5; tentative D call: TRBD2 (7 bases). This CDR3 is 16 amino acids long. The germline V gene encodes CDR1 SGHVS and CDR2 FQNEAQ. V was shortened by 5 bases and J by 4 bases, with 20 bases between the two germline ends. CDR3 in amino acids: CASSPGTGGEGETQYF. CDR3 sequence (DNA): TGTGCCAGCAGCCCGGGCACGGGGGGCGAGGGAGAGACCCAGTACTTC. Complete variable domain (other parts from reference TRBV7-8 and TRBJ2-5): GAGVSQSPRYKVAKRGQDVALRCDPISGHVSLFWYQQALGQGPEFLTYFQNEAQLDKSGLPSDRFFAERPEGSVSTLKIQRTQQEDSAVYLCASSPGTGGEGETQYFGPGTRLLVL.

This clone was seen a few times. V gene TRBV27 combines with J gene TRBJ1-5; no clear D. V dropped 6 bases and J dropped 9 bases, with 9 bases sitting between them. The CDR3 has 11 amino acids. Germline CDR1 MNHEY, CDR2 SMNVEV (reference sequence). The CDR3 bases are TGTGCCAGCAGCGCGGGTGGGCCCCAGCATTTT. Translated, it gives CASSAGGPQHF.

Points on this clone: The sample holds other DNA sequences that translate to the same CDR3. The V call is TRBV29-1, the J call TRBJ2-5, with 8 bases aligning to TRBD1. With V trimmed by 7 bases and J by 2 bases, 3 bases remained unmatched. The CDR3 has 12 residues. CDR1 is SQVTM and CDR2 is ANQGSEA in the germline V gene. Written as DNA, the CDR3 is TGCAGCGCTGGGACAGGACAAGAGACCCAGTACTTC. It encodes CSAGTGQETQYF.

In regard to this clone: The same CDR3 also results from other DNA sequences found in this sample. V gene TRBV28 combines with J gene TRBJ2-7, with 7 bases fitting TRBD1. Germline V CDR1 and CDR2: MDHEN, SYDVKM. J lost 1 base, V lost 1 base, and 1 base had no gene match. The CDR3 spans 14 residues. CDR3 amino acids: CASSLSGGSYEQYF. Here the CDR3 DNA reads TGTGCCAGCAGTTTATCAGGGGGTTCCTACGAGCAGTACTTC.

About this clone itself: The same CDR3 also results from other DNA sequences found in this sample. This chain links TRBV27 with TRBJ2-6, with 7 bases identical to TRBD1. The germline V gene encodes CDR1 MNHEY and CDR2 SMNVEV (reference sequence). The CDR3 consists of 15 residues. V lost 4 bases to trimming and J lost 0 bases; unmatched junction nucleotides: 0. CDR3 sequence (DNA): TGTGCCAGCAGTTCAGGGGGCTCTGGGGCCAACGTCCTGACTTTC. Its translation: CASSSGGSGANVLTF.

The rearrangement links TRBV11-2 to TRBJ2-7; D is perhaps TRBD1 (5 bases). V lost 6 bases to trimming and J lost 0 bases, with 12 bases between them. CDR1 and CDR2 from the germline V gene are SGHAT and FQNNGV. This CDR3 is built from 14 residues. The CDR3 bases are TGTGCCAGCAGTCTTCGACAGTACTCCTACGAGCAGTACTTC. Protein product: CASSLRQYSYEQYF.

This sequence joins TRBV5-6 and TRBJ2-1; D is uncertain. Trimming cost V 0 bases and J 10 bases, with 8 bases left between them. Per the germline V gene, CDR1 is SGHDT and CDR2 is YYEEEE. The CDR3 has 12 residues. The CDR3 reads CASSLVGSEQFF. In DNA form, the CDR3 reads TGTGCCAGCAGCTTGGTGGGTAGCGAGCAGTTCTTC.

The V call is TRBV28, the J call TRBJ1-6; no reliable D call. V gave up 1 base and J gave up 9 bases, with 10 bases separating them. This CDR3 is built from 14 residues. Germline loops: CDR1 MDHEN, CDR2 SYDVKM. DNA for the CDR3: TGTGCCAGCAGTTTATTAGGCGGCCGTTCACCCCTCCACTTT. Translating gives CASSLLGGRSPLHF.

The CDR3 DNA follows: TGCGCCAGCAGCTTGGCTCCCTACAATGAGCAGTTCTTC. This gives the protein CASSLAPYNEQFF. The chain combines TRBV5-1 with TRBJ2-1, with D hard to call. The CDR3 extends over 13 amino acids. V was pared by 0 bases and J by 2 bases, with 3 bases between. Germline V gene sequence: CDR1 SGHRS, CDR2 YFSETQ.

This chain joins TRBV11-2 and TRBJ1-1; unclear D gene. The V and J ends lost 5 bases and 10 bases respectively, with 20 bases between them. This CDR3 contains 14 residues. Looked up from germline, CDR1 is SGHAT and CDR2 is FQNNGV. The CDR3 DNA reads TGTGCCAGCAGCATTAGCTCTGTTCAGTCCCTAGCTTTCTTT. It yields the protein CASSISSVQSLAFF. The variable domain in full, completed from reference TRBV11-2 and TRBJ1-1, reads EAGVAQSPRYKIIEKRQSVAFWCNPISGHATLYWYQQILGQGPKLLIQFQNNGVVDDSQLPKDRFSAERLKGVDSTLKIQPAKLEDSAVYLCASSISSVQSLAFFGQGTRLTVV.

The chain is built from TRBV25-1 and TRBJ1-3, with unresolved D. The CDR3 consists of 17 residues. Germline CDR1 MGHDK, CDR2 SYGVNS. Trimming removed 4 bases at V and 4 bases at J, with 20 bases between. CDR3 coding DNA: TGTGCCAGCAGTGCCGCACCGGGCTCCGCGGGGGGAAACACCATATATTTT. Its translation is CASSAAPGSAGGNTIYF.

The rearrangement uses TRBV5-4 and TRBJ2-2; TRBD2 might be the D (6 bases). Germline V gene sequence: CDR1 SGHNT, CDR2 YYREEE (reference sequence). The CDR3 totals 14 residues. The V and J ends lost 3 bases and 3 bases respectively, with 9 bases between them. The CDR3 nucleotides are TGTGCCAGCAGCTGGGGACTCGACACCGGGGAGCTGTTTTTT. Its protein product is CASSWGLDTGELFF.

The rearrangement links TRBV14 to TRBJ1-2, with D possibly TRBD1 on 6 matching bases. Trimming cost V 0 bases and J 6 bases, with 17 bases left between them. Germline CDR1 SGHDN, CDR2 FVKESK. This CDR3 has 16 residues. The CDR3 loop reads CASSQENRGARHGYTF. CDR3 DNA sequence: TGTGCCAGCAGCCAAGAGAATCGGGGGGCGCGGCATGGCTACACCTTC.

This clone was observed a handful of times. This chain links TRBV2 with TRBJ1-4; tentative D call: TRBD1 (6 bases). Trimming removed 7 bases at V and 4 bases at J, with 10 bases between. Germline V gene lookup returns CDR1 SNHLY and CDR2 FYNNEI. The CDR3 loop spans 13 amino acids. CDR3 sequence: CASTPQGNEKLFF. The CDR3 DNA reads TGTGCCAGCACCCCACAGGGTAATGAAAAACTGTTTTTT.

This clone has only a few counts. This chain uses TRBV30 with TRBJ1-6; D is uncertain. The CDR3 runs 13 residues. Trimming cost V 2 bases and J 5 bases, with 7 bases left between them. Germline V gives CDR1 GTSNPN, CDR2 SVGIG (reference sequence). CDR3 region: CAWSTGDNSPLHF. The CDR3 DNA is TGTGCCTGGAGTACCGGGGATAATTCACCCCTCCACTTT.

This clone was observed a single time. CDR3 in DNA: TGTGCCAGCAGCGTAGAGTCATCAGGTTACGAGCAGTACTTC. As protein: CASSVESSGYEQYF. This chain uses TRBV9 with TRBJ2-7; no clear D. The CDR3 loop spans 14 amino acids. Trimming left V 0 bases short and J 4 bases short, with 11 bases between. Germline CDR1 reads SGDLS; CDR2 reads YYNGEE.

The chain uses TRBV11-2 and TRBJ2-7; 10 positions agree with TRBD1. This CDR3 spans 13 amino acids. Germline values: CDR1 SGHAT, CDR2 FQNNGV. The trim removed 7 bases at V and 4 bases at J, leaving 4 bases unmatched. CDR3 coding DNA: TGTGCCAGCAACCGGGACAGGGGTTACGAGCAGTACTTC. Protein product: CASNRDRGYEQYF.

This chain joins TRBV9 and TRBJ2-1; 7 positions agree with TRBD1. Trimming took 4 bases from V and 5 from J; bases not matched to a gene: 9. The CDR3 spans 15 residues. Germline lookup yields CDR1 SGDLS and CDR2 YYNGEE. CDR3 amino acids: CASSSMGQGDNEQFF. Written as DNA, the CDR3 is TGTGCCAGCAGCTCCATGGGGCAGGGGGACAATGAGCAGTTCTTC.

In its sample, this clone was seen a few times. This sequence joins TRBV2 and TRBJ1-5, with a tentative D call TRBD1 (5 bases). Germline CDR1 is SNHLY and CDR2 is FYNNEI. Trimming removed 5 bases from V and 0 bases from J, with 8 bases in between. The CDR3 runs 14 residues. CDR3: CASSSTDSNQPQHF. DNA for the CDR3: TGTGCCAGCAGTTCGACAGATAGCAATCAGCCCCAGCATTTT.

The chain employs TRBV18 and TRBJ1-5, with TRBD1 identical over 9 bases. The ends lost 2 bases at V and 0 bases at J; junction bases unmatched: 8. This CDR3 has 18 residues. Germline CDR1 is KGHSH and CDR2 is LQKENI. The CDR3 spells CASSPVPLQGASNQPQHF. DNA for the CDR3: TGTGCCAGCTCACCAGTACCACTACAGGGGGCTAGCAATCAGCCCCAGCATTTT.

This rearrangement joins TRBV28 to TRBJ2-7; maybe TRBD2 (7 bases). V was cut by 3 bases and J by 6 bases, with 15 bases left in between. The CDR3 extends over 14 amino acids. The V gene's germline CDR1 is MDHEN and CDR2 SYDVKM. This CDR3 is CASSFRGGAREQYF. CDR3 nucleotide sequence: TGTGCCAGCAGTTTTAGGGGGGGAGCACGCGAGCAGTACTTC. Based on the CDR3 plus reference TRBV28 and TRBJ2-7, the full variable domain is DVKVTQSSRYLVKRTGEKVFLECVQDMDHENMFWYRQDPGLGLRLIYFSYDVKMKEKGDIPEGYSVSREKKERFSLILESASTNQTSMYLCASSFRGGAREQYFGPGTRLTVT.

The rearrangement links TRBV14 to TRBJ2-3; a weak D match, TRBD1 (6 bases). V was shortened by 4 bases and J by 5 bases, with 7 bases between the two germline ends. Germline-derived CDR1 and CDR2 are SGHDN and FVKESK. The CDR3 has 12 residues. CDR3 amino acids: CASSRGGDTQYF. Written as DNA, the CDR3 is TGTGCCAGCAGCCGAGGGGGAGATACGCAGTATTTT.

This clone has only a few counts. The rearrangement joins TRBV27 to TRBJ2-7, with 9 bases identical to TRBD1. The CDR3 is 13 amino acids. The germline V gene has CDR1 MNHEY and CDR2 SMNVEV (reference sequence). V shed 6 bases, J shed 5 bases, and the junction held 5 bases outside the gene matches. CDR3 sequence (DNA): TGTGCCAGCAGGGTTACAGGGGGCCACGAGCAGTACTTC. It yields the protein CASRVTGGHEQYF.